This is a list of T cell receptor beta chains from one sample in a study of cytomegalovirus exposure and HLA in healthy donors. Here immunoSEQ multiplex PCR was the method, and the copy in TCRdb shows in-frame clones only, minus some. The sample shows 200,000 to 250,000 clones, around nine tenths of them seen only once. Sequencing was performed on PBMCs. Source of these receptors: a woman under 30 in good health and CMV-seronegative. Both conserved end residues are part of each CDR3. A D gene is named only where the DNA matches it firmly. The size entry is marked missing in some rows and otherwise reads once, few, many or a size class.

-	TRBD1	TRBJ2-5	TRBV10-3	CAIREDRAETQYF	TGTGCCATCAGAGAGGACAGGGCTGAGACCCAGTACTTC
-	-	TRBJ2-7	TRBV27	CASSLEGQQRYEQYF	TGTGCCAGCAGTTTAGAGGGACAACAGAGATACGAGCAGTACTTC
-	TRBD2	TRBJ2-3	TRBV19	CASSIMTSGFTDTQYF	TGTGCCAGTAGTATAATGACTAGCGGCTTCACAGATACGCAGTATTTT
-	TRBD2	TRBJ2-1	TRBV4-1	CASSQDTTSGRYNEQFF	TGCGCCAGCAGCCAAGATACCACTAGCGGGAGGTACAATGAGCAGTTCTTC
-	TRBD2	TRBJ2-7	TRBV10-1	CATARTLSSGLFYEQYF	TGCGCCACCGCCCGCACACTTTCTAGCGGGCTATTCTACGAGCAGTACTTC
once	-	TRBJ1-2	TRBV6-5	CASSYSSGVDGYTF	TGTGCCAGCAGTTATTCCTCGGGGGTCGATGGCTACACCTTC
-	-	TRBJ2-7	TRBV28	CASITKPTPFSYEQYF	TGTGCCAGCATCACTAAACCAACCCCATTTTCCTACGAGCAGTACTTC
-	-	TRBJ1-5	TRBV4-1	CASSQGGLPGRAQPQHF	TGCGCCAGCAGCCAAGGGGGCTTACCTGGACGGGCTCAGCCCCAGCATTTT
-	TRBD1	TRBJ1-4	TRBV30	CAWSLRQGYEKLFF	TGTGCCTGGAGCCTTCGACAGGGGTATGAAAAACTGTTTTTT
few	TRBD2	TRBJ2-7	TRBV15	CATSTRGLAAYEQYF	TGTGCCACCAGCACCCGGGGACTAGCGGCCTACGAGCAGTACTTC
-	-	TRBJ2-5	TRBV5-1	CASNRVFAQETQYF	TGCGCCAGCAACAGGGTTTTTGCGCAAGAGACCCAGTACTTC
-	-	TRBJ2-7	TRBV30	CAWATGISYEQYF	TGTGCCTGGGCCACAGGTATCTCCTACGAGCAGTACTTC
-	TRBD2	TRBJ2-5	TRBV5-1	CASSPQLAGGRETQYF	TGCGCCAGCAGCCCGCAACTAGCGGGAGGGCGGGAGACCCAGTACTTC
-	-	TRBJ2-5	TRBV30	CAWNGGQSQETQYF	TGTGCCTGGAACGGCGGACAGTCACAAGAGACCCAGTACTTC
few	-	TRBJ1-5	TRBV5-4	CASSLPGEQPQHF	TGTGCCAGCAGCTTGCCGGGTGAACAGCCCCAGCATTTT
-	-	TRBJ2-7	TRBV14	CASSQEGRGGEQYF	TGTGCCAGCAGCCAAGAGGGCAGGGGCGGGGAGCAGTACTTC
once	TRBD2	TRBJ2-7	TRBV30	CAWSPSGASYEQYF	TGTGCCTGGAGTCCTAGCGGGGCCTCCTACGAGCAGTACTTC
-	TRBD2	TRBJ2-1	TRBV6-1	CASSQREVDEQFF	TGTGCCAGCAGCCAGCGGGAGGTTGACGAGCAGTTCTTC
-	-	TRBJ1-2	TRBV27	CASSRATGHRDYGYTF	TGTGCCAGCAGTCGAGCCACAGGGCACAGGGACTATGGCTACACCTTC
-	-	TRBJ1-5	TRBV21-1	CASSPPGGRRPPDQPQHF	TGTGCCAGCAGCCCCCCCGGAGGGAGAAGACCCCCAGATCAGCCCCAGCATTTT